These 3 T cell receptor beta chains came from one sample sequenced in a study of blood T cell repertoires in COVID-19. The table came from immunoSEQ multiplex PCR; TCRdb's copy has only in-frame clones and leaves some out. The table lists over 350,000 clones, around 88% of them singletons. Sequencing used peripheral blood. Every receptor here comes from a young woman with acute or convalescent COVID-19.

This clone was found a few times. This sample also contains other DNA sequences that code for the same CDR3. The chain has TRBV12-3 or TRBV12-4 and TRBJ1-2, with a possible D match to TRBD1 (6 bases). Trimming stripped 1 base from V and 7 bases from J, with 10 bases between. The CDR3 is made up of 13 amino acids. CDR3 loop: CASSLDRAGGYTF. The CDR3 region has the DNA TGTGCCAGCAGTTTAGACAGGGCGGGTGGCTACACCTTC.

The genes are TRBV19 and TRBJ2-1; 9 bases are shared with TRBD2. The CDR3 loop spans 15 amino acids. Germline V gene sequence: CDR1 LNHDA, CDR2 SQIVND (reference sequence). The ends lost 5 bases at V and 4 bases at J; junction bases unmatched: 6. This chain's CDR3 is CASSLAGGPYNEQFF. In DNA, the CDR3 is TGTGCCAGTAGTCTCGCGGGGGGGCCGTACAATGAGCAGTTCTTC.

The V gene is TRBV3-1 (or the pseudogene TRBV3-2), the J gene TRBJ2-3; possible D gene TRBD2, 5 bases. The CDR3 extends over 18 amino acids. The ends were cut back, 0 bases at V and 7 bases at J, with 23 bases in the middle. Germline V gene sequence: CDR1 LGHDT, CDR2 YNNKEL (reference sequence). The CDR3 reads CASSQEVGEGPGSYTQYF. The CDR3 nucleotides are TGTGCCAGCAGCCAAGAGGTGGGCGAGGGTCCGGGCTCCTATACGCAGTATTTT.